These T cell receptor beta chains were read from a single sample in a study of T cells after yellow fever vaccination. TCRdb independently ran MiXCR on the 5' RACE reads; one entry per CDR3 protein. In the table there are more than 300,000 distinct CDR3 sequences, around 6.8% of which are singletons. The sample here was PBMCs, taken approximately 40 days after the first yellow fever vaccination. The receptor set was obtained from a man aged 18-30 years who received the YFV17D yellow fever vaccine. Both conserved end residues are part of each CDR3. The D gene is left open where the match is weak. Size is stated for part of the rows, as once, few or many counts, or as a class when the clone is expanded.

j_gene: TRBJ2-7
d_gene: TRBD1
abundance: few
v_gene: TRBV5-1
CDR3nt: TGCGCCAGCAGCTTCGGGACAGACCTAGGGTACGAGCAGTACTTC
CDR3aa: CASSFGTDLGYEQYF

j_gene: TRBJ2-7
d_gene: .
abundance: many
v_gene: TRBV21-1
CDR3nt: TGTGCCAGCAGCAAAGGGTACTTC
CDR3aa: CASSKGYF

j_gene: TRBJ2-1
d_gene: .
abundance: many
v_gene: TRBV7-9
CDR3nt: TGTGCCAGCAGCTTAGTTCATGAGCAGTTCTTC
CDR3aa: CASSLVHEQFF

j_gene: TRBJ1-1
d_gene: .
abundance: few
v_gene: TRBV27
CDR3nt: TGTGCCAGCAGTTTGGGGGGCGCCTCCACCGGAGCTTTCTTT
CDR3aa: CASSLGGASTGAFF

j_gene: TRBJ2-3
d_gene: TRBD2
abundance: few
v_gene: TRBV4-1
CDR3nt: TGCGCCAGCAGCCAAGACGACGGGGGGGCAGATACGCAGTATTTT
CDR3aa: CASSQDDGGADTQYF

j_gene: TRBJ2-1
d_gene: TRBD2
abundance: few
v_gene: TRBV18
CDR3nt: TGTGCCAGCTCACCTGATCGGATGGCGGGGGGACGCGAGCAGTTCTTC
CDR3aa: CASSPDRMAGGREQFF

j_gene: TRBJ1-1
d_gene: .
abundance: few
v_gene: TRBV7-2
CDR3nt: TGTGCCAGCAGCTTAGTTGAGAAGCTCTTGAACACTGAAGCTTTCTTT
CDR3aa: CASSLVEKLLNTEAFF

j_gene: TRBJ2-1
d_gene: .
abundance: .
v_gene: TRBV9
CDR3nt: TGTGCCAGCAGCGTAGGCCCCTATACCAATGAGCAGTTCTTC
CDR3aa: CASSVGPYTNEQFF

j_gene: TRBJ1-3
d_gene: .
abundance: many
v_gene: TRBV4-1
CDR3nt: TGCGCCAGCAGCTTTCGGGTGCTAACTGGAAACACCATATATTTT
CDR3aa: CASSFRVLTGNTIYF

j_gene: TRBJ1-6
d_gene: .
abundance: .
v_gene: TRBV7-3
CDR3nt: TGTGCCAGCAGCTCAAACGCAGGGGAGTTACCCCTCCACTTT
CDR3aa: CASSSNAGELPLHF

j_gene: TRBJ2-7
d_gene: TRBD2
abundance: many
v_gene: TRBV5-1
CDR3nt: TGCGCCAGCAGCGATCGACTAGCGGGGAGCTACGAGCAGTACTTC
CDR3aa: CASSDRLAGSYEQYF

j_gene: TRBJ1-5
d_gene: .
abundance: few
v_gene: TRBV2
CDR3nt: TGTGCCAGCAGTGTATCGGTCCCGAGCAATCAGCCCCAGCATTTT
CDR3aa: CASSVSVPSNQPQHF

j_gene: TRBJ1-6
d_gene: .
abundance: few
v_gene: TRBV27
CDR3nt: TGTGCCAGCAGTTCGCCCTTTGGGGGAAATTCACCCCTCCACTTT
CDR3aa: CASSSPFGGNSPLHF

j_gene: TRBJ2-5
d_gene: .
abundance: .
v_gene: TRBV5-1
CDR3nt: TGCGCCAGCAGTGCAGGGGCTCACCAAGAGACCCAGTACTTC
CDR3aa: CASSAGAHQETQYF

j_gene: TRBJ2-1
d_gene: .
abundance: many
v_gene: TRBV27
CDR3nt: TGTGCCAGCAGTCGAGGTAGCACGATCAATGAGCAGTTCTTC
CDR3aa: CASSRGSTINEQFF

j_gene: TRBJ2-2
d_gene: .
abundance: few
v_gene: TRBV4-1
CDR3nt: TGCGCCAGCAGCCGGAACAGGGATCGGGAGCTGTTTTTT
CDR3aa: CASSRNRDRELFF

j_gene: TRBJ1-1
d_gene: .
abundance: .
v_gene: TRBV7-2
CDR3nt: TGTGCCAGCCATATGACGGGATCCCTGAACACTGAAGCTTTCTTT
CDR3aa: CASHMTGSLNTEAFF

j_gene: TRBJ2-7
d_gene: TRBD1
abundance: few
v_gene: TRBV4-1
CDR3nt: TGCGCCAGCAGCCAGGTGGACAGGGGTGACGACGAGCAGTACTTC
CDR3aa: CASSQVDRGDDEQYF

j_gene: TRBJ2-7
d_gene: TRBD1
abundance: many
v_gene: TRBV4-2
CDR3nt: TGTGCCAGCAGCCAGGGACAGGGGGCCGAGCAGTACTTC
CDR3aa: CASSQGQGAEQYF

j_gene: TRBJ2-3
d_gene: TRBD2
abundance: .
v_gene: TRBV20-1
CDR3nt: TGCAGTGCTAGGCAAGCGGGGATTGCAGATACGCAGTATTTT
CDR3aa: CSARQAGIADTQYF

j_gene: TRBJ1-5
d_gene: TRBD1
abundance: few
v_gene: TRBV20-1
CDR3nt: TGCAGTGCTAAGGGACAGAAACAATCTAATCAGCCCCAGCATTTT
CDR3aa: CSAKGQKQSNQPQHF

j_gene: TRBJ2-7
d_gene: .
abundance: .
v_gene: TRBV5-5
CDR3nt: TGTGCCAGCAGCTCAGGCGGGACTGCGTCCTACGAGCAGTACTTC
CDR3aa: CASSSGGTASYEQYF

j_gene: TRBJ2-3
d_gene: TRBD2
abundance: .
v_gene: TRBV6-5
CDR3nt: TGTGCCAGCAGTTACTCGATGCGGGGGGCAACAGATACGCAGTATTTT
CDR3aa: CASSYSMRGATDTQYF

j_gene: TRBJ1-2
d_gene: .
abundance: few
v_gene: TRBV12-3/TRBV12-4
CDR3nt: TGTGCCAGCAGTTTTGCGGGGGAGGTTGGCTACACCTTC
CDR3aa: CASSFAGEVGYTF

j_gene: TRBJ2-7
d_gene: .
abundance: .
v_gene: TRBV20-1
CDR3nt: TGCAGTGCTAGAGGCATCCAGGGGACCTACGAGCAGTACTTC
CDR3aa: CSARGIQGTYEQYF

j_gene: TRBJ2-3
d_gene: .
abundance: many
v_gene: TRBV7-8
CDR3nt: TGTGCCAGCAGCTCCGGGCCCCCCACAGATACGCAGTATTTT
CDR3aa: CASSSGPPTDTQYF

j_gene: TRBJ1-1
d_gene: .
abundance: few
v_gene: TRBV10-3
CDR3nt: TGTGCCATCAGGACCGACGGAAACACTGAAGCTTTCTTT
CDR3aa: CAIRTDGNTEAFF

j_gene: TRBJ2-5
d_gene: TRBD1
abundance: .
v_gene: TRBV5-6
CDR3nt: TGTGCCAGCAGCTGGGCGACAGGGCGAGAGACCCAGTACTTC
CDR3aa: CASSWATGRETQYF

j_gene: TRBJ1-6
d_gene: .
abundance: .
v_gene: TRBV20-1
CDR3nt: TGCAGTGCTAGAGCTACGGGGGCGCGGAATTCACCCCTCCACTTT
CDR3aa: CSARATGARNSPLHF

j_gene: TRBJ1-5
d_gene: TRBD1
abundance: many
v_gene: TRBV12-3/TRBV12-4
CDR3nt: TGTGCCAGCAGTTTCGGTACAGGGGTCCGTCATCAGCCCCAGCATTTT
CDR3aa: CASSFGTGVRHQPQHF

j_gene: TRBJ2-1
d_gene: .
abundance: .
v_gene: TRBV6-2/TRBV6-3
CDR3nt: TGTGCCAGCAGTTATCGGCCTCCGGTAGCCTACAATGAGCAGTTCTTC
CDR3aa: CASSYRPPVAYNEQFF

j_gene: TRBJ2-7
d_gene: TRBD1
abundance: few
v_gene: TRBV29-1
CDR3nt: TGCAGCGTGTGGACAGGGAACTCCTACGAGCAGTACTTC
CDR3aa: CSVWTGNSYEQYF

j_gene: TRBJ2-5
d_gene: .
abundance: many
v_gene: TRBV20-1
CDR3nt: TGCAGTGCCCAAAGGGGTCAAGAGACCCAGTACTTC
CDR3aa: CSAQRGQETQYF

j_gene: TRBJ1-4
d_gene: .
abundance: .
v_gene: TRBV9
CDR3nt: TGTGCCAGCAGCGTCGGACCTCCAACTAATGAAAAACTGTTTTTT
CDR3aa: CASSVGPPTNEKLFF

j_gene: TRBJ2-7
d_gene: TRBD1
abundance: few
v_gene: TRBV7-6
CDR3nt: TGTGCCAGCAGCCGGATTCCGGGACAGTACTACGAGCAGTACTTC
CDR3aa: CASSRIPGQYYEQYF

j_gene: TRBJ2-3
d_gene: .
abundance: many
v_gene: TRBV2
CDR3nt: TGTGCCAGCAGTGAAGCCCCAGATACGCAGTATTTT
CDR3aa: CASSEAPDTQYF

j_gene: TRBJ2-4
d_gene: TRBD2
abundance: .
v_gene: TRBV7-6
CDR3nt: TGTGCCAGCATCAAAGCCCGGACTAGCGGTGGGGGAGCCAAAAACATTCAGTACTTC
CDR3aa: CASIKARTSGGGAKNIQYF

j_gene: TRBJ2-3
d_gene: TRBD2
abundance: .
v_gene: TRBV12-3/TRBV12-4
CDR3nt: TGTGCCAGCACCCTGGGGGCGGGGGGCTCCGTGGATACGCAGTATTTT
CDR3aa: CASTLGAGGSVDTQYF

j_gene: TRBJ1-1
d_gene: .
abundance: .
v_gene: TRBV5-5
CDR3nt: TGTGCCAGCAGCCAAATTTCCGGGACAATGAACACTGAAGCTTTCTTT
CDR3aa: CASSQISGTMNTEAFF

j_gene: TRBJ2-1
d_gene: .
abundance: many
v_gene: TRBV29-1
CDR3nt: TGCAGCGGCTCCTACAATGAGCAGTTCTTC
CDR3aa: CSGSYNEQFF

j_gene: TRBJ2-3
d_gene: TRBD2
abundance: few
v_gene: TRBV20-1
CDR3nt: TGCAGTGCCCCGGGACTAGCGGGGGACATCACAGATACGCAGTATTTT
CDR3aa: CSAPGLAGDITDTQYF

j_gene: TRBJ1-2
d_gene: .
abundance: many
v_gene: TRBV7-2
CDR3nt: TGTGCCAGCAGCTACTACAGGAGCAACTATGGCTACACCTTC
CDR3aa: CASSYYRSNYGYTF

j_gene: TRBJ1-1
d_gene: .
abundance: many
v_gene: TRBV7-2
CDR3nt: TGTGCCAGCAGCCTGATATTTGGGGGACCTAACACTGAAGCTTTCTTT
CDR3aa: CASSLIFGGPNTEAFF

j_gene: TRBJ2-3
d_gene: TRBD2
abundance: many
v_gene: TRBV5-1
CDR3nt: TGCGCCAGCAGCCAGACAGCGGGGGGGCCGACAGATACGCAGTATTTT
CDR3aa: CASSQTAGGPTDTQYF

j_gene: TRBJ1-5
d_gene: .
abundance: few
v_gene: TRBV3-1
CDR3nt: TGTGCCAGCAGCCAAAGCAATCAGCCCCAGCATTTT
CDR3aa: CASSQSNQPQHF

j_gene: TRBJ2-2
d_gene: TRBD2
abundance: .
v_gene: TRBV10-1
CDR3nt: TGCGCCAGCAGTGCTACTAGCGGGGGGGCGTTCGCGAACACCGGGGAGCTGTTTTTT
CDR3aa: CASSATSGGAFANTGELFF

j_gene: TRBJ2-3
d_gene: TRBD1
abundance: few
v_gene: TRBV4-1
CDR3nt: TGCGCCAGCAGCCCGACAGGGTCCCTCACAGATACGCAGTATTTT
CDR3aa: CASSPTGSLTDTQYF

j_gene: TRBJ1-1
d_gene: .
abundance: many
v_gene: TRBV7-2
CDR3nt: TGTGCCAGCACTGGACAGAGGAACACTGAAGCTTTCTTT
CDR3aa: CASTGQRNTEAFF

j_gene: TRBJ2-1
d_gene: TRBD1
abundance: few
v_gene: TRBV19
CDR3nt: TGTGCCAGTATTCCTCCGGGACAGGGAGATAATGAGCAGTTCTTC
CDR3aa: CASIPPGQGDNEQFF